The 32 T cell receptor beta chains below come from one sample, sequenced in a study of blood T cell repertoires in COVID-19. TCRdb's copy holds only in-frame clones and misses some; the assay was immunoSEQ multiplex PCR. The table lists 200,000 to 300,000 clones, roughly 86% of them singletons. The specimen was peripheral blood. These receptors all come from a man aged 40-50 years who had recovered from COVID-19.

The chain uses TRBV6-5 and TRBJ2-7; a weak D match, TRBD2 (6 bases). The CDR3 is made up of 13 amino acids. The germline V and J ends were trimmed by 6 bases and 6 bases, with 15 bases remaining between them. Germline V gene data show CDR1 as MNHEY and CDR2 as SVGAGI. CDR3 coding DNA: TGTGCCAGCAGCCCACCTACTAGCTCCGAGCAGTACTTC. This gives the protein CASSPPTSSEQYF.

The chain combines TRBV6-2 or TRBV6-3 with TRBJ2-3; a weak D match, TRBD1 (7 bases). Germline V gene lookup returns CDR1 MNHEY and CDR2 SVGEGT. The CDR3 is made up of 17 amino acids. The V and J ends lost 0 bases and 0 bases respectively, with 13 bases between them. DNA for the CDR3: TGTGCCAGCAGTTACTCGCCAGGGGGGTCTAGCACAGATACGCAGTATTTT. Protein product: CASSYSPGGSSTDTQYF.

This clone was counted only a few times. The V call is TRBV3-1 (or the pseudogene TRBV3-2), the J call TRBJ1-5, with no clear D. Per the germline V gene, CDR1 is LGHDT and CDR2 is YNNKEL (reference sequence). The CDR3 consists of 14 residues. Trimming stripped 5 bases from V and 0 bases from J, with 8 bases between. CDR3 in amino acids: CASSTSYSNQPQHF. The DNA of the CDR3 is TGTGCCAGCAGCACGTCCTATAGCAATCAGCCCCAGCATTTT.

This rearrangement joins TRBV15 to TRBJ2-2, with TRBD2 matching 10 bases. Germline V lookup: CDR1 LNHNV, CDR2 YYDKDF (reference sequence). J was trimmed by 5 bases and V by 0 bases; bases with no gene match: 9. This CDR3 is built from 18 residues. CDR3: CATSRDPSGSLGTGELFF. The CDR3 coding sequence is TGTGCCACCAGCAGAGATCCTAGCGGGAGCCTTGGGACCGGGGAGCTGTTTTTT.

The V call is TRBV11-3, the J call TRBJ1-1; 9 positions agree with TRBD1. In germline, CDR1 is SGHNT, CDR2 YENEEA. V lost 1 base and J lost 3; bases outside the gene matches: 12. CDR3 length: 18 residues. CDR3 region: CASSLGRWTGVPDTEAFF. The CDR3 DNA reads TGTGCCAGCAGCTTAGGTCGGTGGACAGGGGTCCCGGACACTGAAGCTTTCTTT.

This chain links TRBV4-2 with TRBJ2-1, with D perhaps TRBD2 (5 bases). Looked up from germline, CDR1 is LGHNA and CDR2 is YNFKEQ. The germline V and J ends were trimmed by 0 bases and 9 bases, with 15 bases remaining between them. This CDR3 contains 15 residues. CDR3 residues: CASSQDGGYSREQFF. For the CDR3, the DNA is TGTGCCAGCAGCCAAGATGGAGGCTACTCGCGTGAGCAGTTCTTC.

The chain recombines TRBV25-1 with TRBJ2-7; 7 bases line up with TRBD1. The CDR3 runs to 13 residues. Germline V CDR1 and CDR2: MGHDK, SYGVNS. J gave up 6 bases and V 4 bases, and 6 bases lay outside the gene matches. The CDR3 loop is CASSGITGVEQYF. CDR3 bases: TGTGCCAGCAGTGGAATCACAGGGGTCGAGCAGTACTTC.

The chain has TRBV27 and TRBJ2-1, with 8 bases identical to TRBD2. Germline V gives CDR1 MNHEY, CDR2 SMNVEV (reference sequence). The V segment lost 6 bases and the J segment 3 bases; nucleotides outside the gene matches: 10. There are 16 residues in the CDR3. DNA for the CDR3: TGTGCCAGCAGGCCATCGGGGGGGCCGGTCTACAATGAGCAGTTCTTC. This translates into CASRPSGGPVYNEQFF.

The J gene is TRBJ2-7, the V gene TRBV7-6; 10 positions match TRBD2. J gave up 0 bases and V 2 bases, and 16 bases lay outside the gene matches. Germline V gene data show CDR1 as SGHVS and CDR2 as FNYEAQ. The CDR3 has 20 amino acids. This CDR3 is CASSLSPPGTSAKSSYEQYF. For the CDR3, the DNA is TGTGCCAGCAGCTTAAGCCCGCCCGGGACTAGCGCCAAGAGCTCCTACGAGCAGTACTTC.

This chain links TRBV11-2 with TRBJ2-1, with 11 bases lining up with TRBD2. CDR1 is SGHAT and CDR2 is FQNNGV in the germline V gene. This CDR3 contains 17 residues. Losses at the gene ends were 5 bases for V and 6 bases for J; bases not matched to a gene: 12. The CDR3 DNA is TGTGCCAGCAGCCCCCGCGCTAGCGGGGGGCCATCCAATGAGCAGTTCTTC. It yields the protein CASSPRASGGPSNEQFF.

The CDR3 bases are TGTGCCAGCAGCCCCCCATCCGGGACTAGCTTCAATGAGCAGTTCTTC. Protein sequence: CASSPPSGTSFNEQFF. This chain links TRBV9 with TRBJ2-1; 9 positions agree with TRBD2. J lost 6 bases, V lost 4 bases, and 11 bases had no gene match. The CDR3 consists of 16 residues. Germline V gene lookup returns CDR1 SGDLS and CDR2 YYNGEE.

The J gene is TRBJ1-6, the V gene TRBV2; no clear D gene. Germline values: CDR1 SNHLY, CDR2 FYNNEI. This CDR3 has 13 amino acids. Trimming pared 6 bases from V and 8 bases from J, leaving 11 bases between. CDR3 sequence (DNA): TGTGCCAGCAGCAATGGGCTTGATTCACCCCTCCACTTT. Its protein is CASSNGLDSPLHF.

The chain joins TRBV5-6 to TRBJ1-5; 7 bases match TRBD1. Germline V gene sequence: CDR1 SGHDT, CDR2 YYEEEE. The CDR3 length is 14 residues. V was pared by 2 bases and J by 8 bases, with 7 bases of the junction left unmatched. In nucleotides, the CDR3 is TGTGCCAGCAGCTTTCGGACAGGCCTGGAGCCCCAGCATTTT. It is translated as CASSFRTGLEPQHF.

The chain joins TRBV7-9 to TRBJ1-1; D is ambiguous. Germline loops: CDR1 SEHNR, CDR2 FQNEAQ (reference sequence). Trimming stripped 3 bases from V and 6 bases from J, with 5 bases between. CDR3 length: 11 amino acids. This CDR3 is CASSFRAEAFF. The CDR3 bases are TGTGCCAGCAGCTTCCGGGCTGAAGCTTTCTTT. Combining the CDR3 with reference TRBV7-9 and TRBJ1-1 gives the whole variable domain DTGVSQNPRHKITKRGQNVTFRCDPISEHNRLYWYRQTLGQGPEFLTYFQNEAQLEKSRLLSDRFSAERPKGSFSTLEIQRTEQGDSAMYLCASSFRAEAFFGQGTRLTVV.

The chain uses TRBV7-8 and TRBJ2-4; 12 bases agree with TRBD2. V shed 4 bases and J 6 bases; nucleotides not matched to a gene: 7. The CDR3 extends over 16 amino acids. From germline, CDR1 is SGHVS and CDR2 FQNEAQ. CDR3 region: CASSSRTSGEPNIQYF. CDR3 coding DNA: TGTGCCAGCAGCTCCCGGACTAGCGGGGAGCCAAACATTCAGTACTTC.

This clone appeared once. The V and J genes are TRBV7-2 and TRBJ2-1; unclear D gene. V lost 4 bases to trimming and J lost 12 bases, with 13 bases between them. This CDR3 comprises 12 residues. The germline CDR1 and CDR2 sequences are SGHTA and FQGNSA. In DNA form, the CDR3 reads TGTGCCAGCAGCTCCCCGGTTCGCGCGCAGTTCTTC. Its protein product is CASSSPVRAQFF.

The V gene is TRBV7-9, the J gene TRBJ2-5; the match to TRBD2 covers 16 bases. CDR1 and CDR2 from the germline V gene are SEHNR and FQNEAQ (reference sequence). This CDR3 is 14 amino acids long. V gave up 5 bases and J gave up 9 bases; unmatched junction bases: 3. CDR3 sequence reads: CASSPGLAGGAQYF. The CDR3 region has the DNA TGTGCCAGCAGCCCGGGACTAGCGGGAGGGGCCCAGTACTTC.

This clone was detected only a few times. This chain joins TRBV4-1 and TRBJ2-1; 12 bases match TRBD2. The germline gives CDR1 MGHRA, CDR2 YSYEKL. This CDR3 has 14 amino acids. V was pared by 10 bases and J by 7 bases, with 8 bases of the junction left unmatched. CDR3 loop: CATSGTSGPNEQFF. The DNA for the CDR3 is TGCGCCACCTCCGGGACTAGCGGGCCTAATGAGCAGTTCTTC.

This rearrangement joins TRBV7-2 to TRBJ2-4, with D possibly matching TRBD1 (6 bases). The CDR3 has 17 amino acids. V was trimmed by 1 base and J by 9 bases, leaving 22 bases between them. Per the germline V gene, CDR1 is SGHTA and CDR2 is FQGNSA. CDR3 in DNA: TGTGCCAGCAGCTTAGTAGGACAGATAAAGCCTCCGGGCATTCAGTACTTC. Amino acid sequence: CASSLVGQIKPPGIQYF.

This clone has only a few counts. V is TRBV19 and J is TRBJ1-1; TRBD1 matches 8 bases. Per the germline V gene, CDR1 is LNHDA and CDR2 is SQIVND (reference sequence). After removal of 11 bases from V and 2 bases from J, the junction contained 7 bases not matched to a gene. The CDR3 spans 13 residues. CDR3 coding DNA: TGTGCCTCGAAGACAGGGGCAAACACTGAAGCTTTCTTT. This translates into CASKTGANTEAFF.

This clone was observed many times. The rearrangement links TRBV12-3 or TRBV12-4 to TRBJ2-7; 8 bases align to TRBD2. Trimming took 6 bases from V and 6 from J; bases not matched to a gene: 4. This CDR3 is built from 12 residues. CDR3 loop: CASSIAGSEQYF. The CDR3 DNA reads TGTGCCAGCAGCATAGCGGGATCCGAGCAGTACTTC.

The rearrangement links TRBV6-2 or TRBV6-3 to TRBJ2-5; TRBD2 aligns across 7 bases. V lost 6 bases, J lost 1 base, and 11 bases stayed unmatched. This CDR3 comprises 16 residues. Germline CDR1 and CDR2: MNHEY and SVGEGT. The CDR3 DNA reads as TGTGCCAGCAGCCCCGTTTTCGGGGGGACCCAAGAGACCCAGTACTTC. This codes for CASSPVFGGTQETQYF.

V usage is TRBV29-1 and J usage is TRBJ1-4, with D tentatively TRBD1 (5 bases). With 4 bases removed from V and 8 bases from J, the gap between germline ends came to 8 bases. Germline values: CDR1 SQVTM, CDR2 ANQGSEA. This CDR3 spans 11 amino acids. CDR3: CSVGQGEKLFF. Written as DNA, the CDR3 is TGCAGCGTTGGTCAGGGAGAAAAACTGTTTTTT.

The chain couples TRBV5-1 to TRBJ2-3, with D possibly being TRBD2 (6 bases). The germline V gene has CDR1 SGHRS and CDR2 YFSETQ. V was cut by 4 bases and J by 0 bases, with 15 bases left in between. CDR3 length: 16 amino acids. CDR3 nucleotides: TGCGCCAGCAGCCCGTACCGGGGGTCTAGCACAGATACGCAGTATTTT. This translates into CASSPYRGSSTDTQYF.

J is TRBJ1-2 and V is TRBV7-8; 8 bases line up with TRBD1. The CDR3 is 16 residues long. V shed 6 bases, J shed 0 bases, and the junction held 9 bases outside the gene matches. CDR1 is SGHVS, CDR2 FQNEAQ, per germline. The CDR3: CASRLQPTGANYGYTF. The CDR3 DNA reads TGTGCCAGCAGACTCCAACCGACAGGGGCTAACTATGGCTACACCTTC.

The chain carries TRBV7-2 and TRBJ2-2, with D possibly TRBD2 on 5 matching bases. V was shortened by 4 bases and J by 5 bases, with 14 bases between the two germline ends. Germline V gene data show CDR1 as SGHTA and CDR2 as FQGNSA. The CDR3 totals 15 residues. CDR3 in DNA: TGTGCCAGCAGCTGGCACCTGGAGGTTACCGGGGAGCTGTTTTTT. This encodes CASSWHLEVTGELFF.

The chain joins TRBV2 to TRBJ1-2; 7 nucleotides align to TRBD1. The CDR3 has 13 residues. V trimming: 6 bases; J trimming: 6 bases; junction bases outside the gene matches: 7. Germline V gene data show CDR1 as SNHLY and CDR2 as FYNNEI. CDR3: CASSRTGYDGYTF. The DNA for the CDR3 is TGTGCCAGCAGCCGGACAGGATACGATGGCTACACCTTC. The entire variable domain, with the rest obtained from reference TRBV2 and TRBJ1-2, is as follows: EPEVTQTPSHQVTQMGQEVILRCVPISNHLYFYWYRQILGQKVEFLVSFYNNEISEKSEIFDDQFSVERPDGSNFTLKIRSTKLEDSAMYFCASSRTGYDGYTFGSGTRLTVV.

The V gene is TRBV6-2 or TRBV6-3, the J gene TRBJ2-7; TRBD1 matches 9 bases. The CDR3 totals 18 residues. Trimming at V came to 2 bases and at J to 3 bases, leaving 14 bases not matched to a gene. Germline V lookup: CDR1 MNHEY, CDR2 SVGEGT. CDR3 coding DNA: TGTGCCAGCAGTTACCCAGATCTCCGGGGGACAGGGTTCTACGAGCAGTACTTC. Protein sequence: CASSYPDLRGTGFYEQYF.

The chain uses TRBV3-1 (or the pseudogene TRBV3-2) and TRBJ2-4; 9 bases are shared with TRBD1. Germline V gives CDR1 LGHDT, CDR2 YNNKEL (reference sequence). This CDR3 has 13 amino acids. V lost 4 bases and J lost 7; bases outside the gene matches: 2. The DNA of the CDR3 is TGTGCCAGCAGCCGGGACAGGGCCAACATTCAGTACTTC. Its translation: CASSRDRANIQYF.

J is TRBJ2-5 and V is TRBV7-8, with 13 bases matching TRBD2. CDR3 size: 18 residues. With 5 bases clipped from V and 1 base from J, the junction kept 10 bases outside the gene matches. Germline values: CDR1 SGHVS, CDR2 FQNEAQ. CDR3 loop: CASSVPGLAGPFQETQYF. CDR3 sequence (DNA): TGTGCCAGCAGCGTCCCGGGACTAGCGGGACCTTTCCAAGAGACCCAGTACTTC.

The V and J genes are TRBV15 and TRBJ2-3; 14 nucleotides match TRBD2. The CDR3 loop spans 16 amino acids. Unmatched junction bases numbered 5, after V lost 3 bases and J lost 6 bases. Germline CDR1 and CDR2: LNHNV and YYDKDF (reference sequence). CDR3 coding DNA: TGTGCCACCAGCAGGAGGGGACTAGCGGGAGCTGATACGCAGTATTTT. It encodes CATSRRGLAGADTQYF. Full variable domain (remainder filled in from reference TRBV15 and TRBJ2-3): DAMVIQNPRYQVTQFGKPVTLSCSQTLNHNVMYWYQQKSSQAPKLLFHYYDKDFNNEADTPDNFQSRRPNTSFCFLDIRSPGLGDTAMYLCATSRRGLAGADTQYFGPGTRLTVL.

The sample holds a few counts of this clone. The chain has TRBV7-6 and TRBJ1-4; 8 bases match TRBD1. Trimming removed 3 bases from V and 8 bases from J; junction bases left unmatched: 8. Looked up from germline, CDR1 is SGHVS and CDR2 is FNYEAQ. This CDR3 comprises 15 residues. The CDR3 nucleotides are TGTGCCAGCAGCTTCGACAGGGGCCGAGGGGAAAAACTGTTTTTT. Encoded protein: CASSFDRGRGEKLFF. The entire variable domain, with the rest obtained from reference TRBV7-6 and TRBJ1-4, is as follows: GAGVSQSPRYKVTKRGQDVALRCDPISGHVSLYWYRQALGQGPEFLTYFNYEAQQDKSGLPNDRFSAERPEGSISTLTIQRTEQRDSAMYRCASSFDRGRGEKLFFGSGTQLSVL.